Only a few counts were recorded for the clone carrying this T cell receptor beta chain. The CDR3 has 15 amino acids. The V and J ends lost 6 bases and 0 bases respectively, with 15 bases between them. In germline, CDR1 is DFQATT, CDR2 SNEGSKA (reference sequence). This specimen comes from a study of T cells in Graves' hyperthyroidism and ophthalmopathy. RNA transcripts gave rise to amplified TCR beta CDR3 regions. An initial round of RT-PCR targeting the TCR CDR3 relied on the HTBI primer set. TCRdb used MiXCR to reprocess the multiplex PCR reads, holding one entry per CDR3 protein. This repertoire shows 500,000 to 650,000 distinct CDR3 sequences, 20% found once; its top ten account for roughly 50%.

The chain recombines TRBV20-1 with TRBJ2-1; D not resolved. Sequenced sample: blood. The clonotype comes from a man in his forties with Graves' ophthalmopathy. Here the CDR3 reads CSADRPLSSYNEQFF. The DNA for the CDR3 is TGCAGTGCCGATCGCCCGTTGAGCTCCTACAATGAGCAGTTCTTC.